Shown below are 25 T cell receptor beta chains from a single sample sequenced in a study of blood T cell repertoires in COVID-19. The method was immunoSEQ multiplex PCR; TCRdb's version includes in-frame clones alone and lacks a portion of them. Of around 300,000 clones detected, 85% to 90% appear once; the ten largest clones hold under 3%. The sample consisted of peripheral blood. The source is a woman in her twenties or thirties with COVID-19, enrolled during active disease.

The gene calls are TRBV5-1 and TRBJ2-7, with 7 bases aligning to TRBD2. This CDR3 contains 16 residues. Trimming took 4 bases from V and 6 from J; bases not matched to a gene: 16. Per germline, CDR1 SGHRS and CDR2 YFSETQ. This chain's CDR3 is CASSREVGALAGEQYF. In DNA form, the CDR3 reads TGCGCCAGCAGCCGGGAGGTAGGGGCGTTAGCGGGCGAGCAGTACTTC.

The chain couples TRBV19 to TRBJ2-6, with TRBD1 identical over 10 bases. The V gene end was trimmed by 3 bases and the J gene end by 0 bases; junction bases not matched to a gene: 8. The length of the CDR3 is 19 residues. CDR1 is LNHDA, CDR2 SQIVND, per germline (reference sequence). CDR3: CASSIPRDRGPSGANVLTF. In DNA, the CDR3 is TGTGCCAGTAGTATCCCCCGGGACAGGGGACCCTCTGGGGCCAACGTCCTGACTTTC.

The CDR3 region has the DNA TGTGCCAGCAGTTCCCCGGGGGTCGGCACAGATACGCAGTATTTT. As protein: CASSSPGVGTDTQYF. The chain combines TRBV28 with TRBJ2-3, with TRBD2 as a possible D gene (6 bases). V was clipped by 4 bases and J by 1 base, with 12 bases between them. The CDR3 sequence is 15 residues long. In germline, CDR1 is MDHEN, CDR2 SYDVKM.

The rearrangement uses TRBV2 and TRBJ1-1; D remains unclear. The CDR3 totals 13 residues. The germline CDR1 and CDR2 sequences are SNHLY and FYNNEI. Trimming took off 8 bases at V and 0 bases at J, with 10 bases between the two ends. CDR3: CASHSGMNTEAFF. DNA for the CDR3: TGTGCCAGCCACAGCGGCATGAACACTGAAGCTTTCTTT. The full variable domain, rest sourced from reference TRBV2 and TRBJ1-1, is EPEVTQTPSHQVTQMGQEVILRCVPISNHLYFYWYRQILGQKVEFLVSFYNNEISEKSEIFDDQFSVERPDGSNFTLKIRSTKLEDSAMYFCASHSGMNTEAFFGQGTRLTVV.

In its sample, this clone was seen a few times. The J gene is TRBJ1-4, the V gene TRBV7-8; 9 bases agree with TRBD1. The CDR3 has 15 amino acids. Trimming took 5 bases from V and 8 from J; bases not matched to a gene: 9. The germline V gene encodes CDR1 SGHVS and CDR2 FQNEAQ. The CDR3 DNA follows: TGTGCCAGCAGCCCGTTACAGGGGGCGGGAGAAAAACTGTTTTTT. Its protein is CASSPLQGAGEKLFF.

The chain combines TRBV5-1 with TRBJ2-1, with 12 bases identical to TRBD2. The CDR3 spans 16 residues. J gave up 4 bases and V 4 bases, and 6 bases lay outside the gene matches. CDR1 and CDR2 from the germline V gene are SGHRS and YFSETQ. CDR3: CASSTGLAGLYNEQFF. The CDR3 nucleotides are TGCGCCAGCAGCACTGGACTAGCGGGACTTTACAATGAGCAGTTCTTC.

The chain links TRBV5-1 to TRBJ2-3; 10 bases map to TRBD2. The V gene's germline CDR1 is SGHRS and CDR2 YFSETQ. The CDR3 contains 15 residues. The ends lost 4 bases at V and 6 bases at J; junction bases unmatched: 8. CDR3 sequence (DNA): TGCGCCAGCAGCGAGCCTAGCGGGAGAGCCGATACGCAGTATTTT. This sequence encodes CASSEPSGRADTQYF. Complete variable domain (other parts from reference TRBV5-1 and TRBJ2-3): KAGVTQTPRYLIKTRGQQVTLSCSPISGHRSVSWYQQTPGQGLQFLFEYFSETQRNKGNFPGRFSGRQFSNSRSEMNVSTLELGDSALYLCASSEPSGRADTQYFGPGTRLTVL.

The genes are TRBV24-1 and TRBJ2-5, with no clear D. The ends were cut back, 3 bases at V and 1 base at J, with 5 bases in the middle. This CDR3 comprises 13 residues. CDR1 is KGHDR, CDR2 SFDVKD, per germline. CDR3 bases: TGTGCCACCAGTGATCCGTTCCAAGAGACCCAGTACTTC. It yields the protein CATSDPFQETQYF.

J is TRBJ1-1 and V is TRBV9, with D tentatively TRBD1 (5 bases). Deletions cut 0 bases from V and 1 base from J, with 7 bases between. CDR1 is SGDLS, CDR2 YYNGEE, per germline. The CDR3 runs 14 residues. The CDR3 DNA reads TGTGCCAGCAGCGTAGGGGGGGAGAACACTGAAGCTTTCTTT. Translated, it gives CASSVGGENTEAFF.

The gene calls are TRBV7-8 and TRBJ1-1; D unclear. The CDR3 totals 14 residues. From germline, CDR1 is SGHVS and CDR2 FQNEAQ. V was trimmed by 8 bases and J by 2 bases, leaving 15 bases between them. CDR3 amino acids: CASVQAPKNTEAFF. In DNA, the CDR3 is TGTGCCAGCGTCCAGGCACCGAAAAACACTGAAGCTTTCTTT.

J is TRBJ2-5 and V is TRBV19, with TRBD1 as a possible D gene (6 bases). CDR1 LNHDA and CDR2 SQIVND come from the germline V gene (reference sequence). The V end lost 3 bases, the J end lost 3 bases, and 20 bases lay between the germline ends. The CDR3 has 17 residues. CDR3 bases: TGTGCCAGTAGTATTCGATCGTACCCGGCAGGGGAAGAGACCCAGTACTTC. Protein sequence: CASSIRSYPAGEETQYF. The whole variable domain, filled in from reference TRBV19 and TRBJ2-5, reads DGGITQSPKYLFRKEGQNVTLSCEQNLNHDAMYWYRQDPGQGLRLIYYSQIVNDFQKGDIAEGYSVSREKKESFPLTVTSAQKNPTAFYLCASSIRSYPAGEETQYFGPGTRLLVL.

The J gene is TRBJ1-1, the V gene TRBV18; maybe TRBD1 (5 bases). V lost 3 bases and J 3 bases, leaving 14 bases between the germline ends. Germline V gene lookup returns CDR1 KGHSH and CDR2 LQKENI. This CDR3 has 15 residues. The CDR3 DNA reads as TGTGCCAGCTCACCGATAAGCAGGGTAGACACTGAAGCTTTCTTT. This gives the protein CASSPISRVDTEAFF.

The J gene is TRBJ1-5, the V gene TRBV2; possible D gene TRBD1, 5 bases. With 5 bases removed from V and 6 bases from J, the gap between germline ends came to 11 bases. The CDR3 length is 13 residues. In germline, CDR1 is SNHLY, CDR2 FYNNEI. The CDR3 protein is CASSLTGGQPQHF. The CDR3 region has the DNA TGTGCCAGCAGTTTGACCGGGGGTCAGCCCCAGCATTTT. The whole variable domain, remainder taken from reference TRBV2 and TRBJ1-5, is EPEVTQTPSHQVTQMGQEVILRCVPISNHLYFYWYRQILGQKVEFLVSFYNNEISEKSEIFDDQFSVERPDGSNFTLKIRSTKLEDSAMYFCASSLTGGQPQHFGDGTRLSIL.

This chain links TRBV21-1 with TRBJ2-1; the D call in the table, TRBD2, was not verified against the DNA. TRBV21-1 is noted as a pseudogene. The CDR3 spans 16 residues. CDR3 coding DNA: TGTGCCAGCAGCACGTTAGCGGGAGGTGGCTACAATGAGCAGTTCTTC. This codes for CASSTLAGGGYNEQFF.

The V call is TRBV20-1, the J call TRBJ1-6; TRBD1 matches 8 bases. The CDR3 is 16 amino acids. The J segment lost 5 bases and the V segment lost 3 bases, leaving 9 bases of the junction unmatched. Germline CDR1 is DFQATT and CDR2 is SNEGSKA (reference sequence). As DNA, the CDR3 is TGCAGTGCTAGTAACCCCCAGGGGGCGAATAATTCACCCCTCCACTTT. It specifies CSASNPQGANNSPLHF.

The chain employs TRBV2 and TRBJ2-3; 10 bases are shared with TRBD2. V lost 4 bases, J lost 4 bases, and 8 bases stayed unmatched. Germline V gene lookup returns CDR1 SNHLY and CDR2 FYNNEI. The CDR3 extends over 16 amino acids. As DNA, the CDR3 is TGTGCCAGCAGTGTTATGGGAACTAGCGGGGCAGATACGCAGTATTTT. Protein: CASSVMGTSGADTQYF.

This sequence joins TRBV12-3 or TRBV12-4 and TRBJ2-1, with D perhaps TRBD2 (7 bases). The CDR3 runs 13 residues. Deletions cut 6 bases from V and 9 bases from J, with 15 bases between. CDR3 nucleotides: TGTGCCAGCAGCCTCGGGGCGGGGGCTGAGCAGTTCTTC. Translating it yields CASSLGAGAEQFF.

V usage is TRBV6-5 and J usage is TRBJ1-3; TRBD1 matches at 10 bases. The CDR3 is made up of 15 amino acids. Per the germline V gene, CDR1 is MNHEY and CDR2 is SVGAGI. V gave up 6 bases and J gave up 2 bases; unmatched junction bases: 4. The CDR3 DNA reads TGTGCCAGCAGCCCCGGGACAGGGGCTGGAAACACCATATATTTT. This sequence encodes CASSPGTGAGNTIYF.

In this sample, this clone turned up once. The CDR3 nucleotides read TGTGCCAGCAGCTTAGGTCCTCAACTCTCGGGGGTCGAGCAGTACTTC. Protein sequence: CASSLGPQLSGVEQYF. This sequence joins TRBV7-6 and TRBJ2-7; TRBD2 is a possible D gene (6 bases). This CDR3 comprises 16 residues. CDR1 and CDR2 from the germline V gene are SGHVS and FNYEAQ. Trimming shortened V by 1 base and J by 6 bases, and 19 bases separated the two germline ends.

The CDR3 loop is CASSLEGTSNQPQHF. The CDR3 DNA follows: TGCGCCAGCAGCTTGGAGGGGACAAGCAATCAGCCCCAGCATTTT. The V call is TRBV5-1, the J call TRBJ1-5, with a tentative D call TRBD1 (6 bases). CDR1 is SGHRS and CDR2 is YFSETQ in the germline V gene. The germline V and J ends were trimmed by 0 bases and 1 base, with 8 bases remaining between them. This CDR3 is built from 15 residues. Variable domain in full (rest from reference TRBV5-1 and TRBJ1-5): KAGVTQTPRYLIKTRGQQVTLSCSPISGHRSVSWYQQTPGQGLQFLFEYFSETQRNKGNFPGRFSGRQFSNSRSEMNVSTLELGDSALYLCASSLEGTSNQPQHFGDGTRLSIL.

The chain combines TRBV6-6 with TRBJ1-5, with 8 bases identical to TRBD1. Trimming took 6 bases from V and 2 from J; bases not matched to a gene: 3. The germline CDR1 and CDR2 sequences are MNHNY and SVGAGI (reference sequence). The CDR3 covers 14 residues. CDR3 nucleotide sequence: TGTGCCAGCAGGCAGACAGGGGGCAATCAGCCCCAGCATTTT. The encoded protein is CASRQTGGNQPQHF.

The V and J genes are TRBV27 and TRBJ1-6; the D gene is possibly TRBD1 (6 bases). In germline, CDR1 is MNHEY, CDR2 SMNVEV (reference sequence). There are 13 residues in the CDR3. Trimming pared 1 base from V and 10 bases from J, leaving 8 bases between. The CDR3 DNA follows: TGTGCCAGCAGTTTATACAGGGAATCACCCCTCCACTTT. The encoded protein is CASSLYRESPLHF.

V usage is TRBV23-1 and J usage is TRBJ2-3; D remains unclear. TRBV23-1 is assigned to the ORF class and has an uncertain function. There are 17 residues in the CDR3. Trimming cost V 3 bases and J 2 bases, with 18 bases left between them. The CDR3, as DNA: TGCGCCAGCAGTCAGCCTAGGCAGCGACCCTTCACAGATACGCAGTATTTT. Translated: CASSQPRQRPFTDTQYF.

This clone was seen a handful of times. The chain uses TRBV11-2 and TRBJ1-3; D ambiguous. From germline, CDR1 is SGHAT and CDR2 FQNNGV. V was clipped by 2 bases and J by 0 bases, with 5 bases between them. The CDR3 sequence is 14 residues long. In DNA, the CDR3 is TGTGCCAGCAGCTTATCCCGCTCTGGAAACACCATATATTTT. Its translation is CASSLSRSGNTIYF.

This chain joins TRBV7-9 and TRBJ2-5; D possibly corresponds to TRBD2 (5 bases). Germline loops: CDR1 SEHNR, CDR2 FQNEAQ (reference sequence). V lost 2 bases and J lost 5, with 15 bases in between. This CDR3 spans 15 amino acids. The CDR3 region is CASSLNGSPGETQYF. The CDR3 nucleotides read TGTGCCAGCAGCTTAAATGGGAGTCCGGGGGAGACCCAGTACTTC.